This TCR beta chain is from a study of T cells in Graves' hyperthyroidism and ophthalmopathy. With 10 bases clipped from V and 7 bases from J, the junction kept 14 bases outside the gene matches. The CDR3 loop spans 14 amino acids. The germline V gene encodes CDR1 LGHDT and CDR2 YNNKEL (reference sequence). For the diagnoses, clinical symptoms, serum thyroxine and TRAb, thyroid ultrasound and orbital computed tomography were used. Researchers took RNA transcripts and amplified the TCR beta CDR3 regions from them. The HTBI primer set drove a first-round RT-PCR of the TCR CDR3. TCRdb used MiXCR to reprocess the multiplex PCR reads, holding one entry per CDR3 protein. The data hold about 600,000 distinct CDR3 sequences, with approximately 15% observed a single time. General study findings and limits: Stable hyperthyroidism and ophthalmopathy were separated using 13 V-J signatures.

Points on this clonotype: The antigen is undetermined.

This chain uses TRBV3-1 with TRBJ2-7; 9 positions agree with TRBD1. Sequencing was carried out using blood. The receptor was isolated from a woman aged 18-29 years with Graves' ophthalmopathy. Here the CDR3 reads CATGSRTGAREQYF. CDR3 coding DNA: TGTGCCACAGGATCGCGGACAGGGGCGAGGGAGCAGTACTTC.